One and the same sample provided the 10 T cell receptor beta chains below, sequenced in a study of T cell repertoires in cytomegalovirus infection. TCRdb itself ran the reads through MiXCR, one entry per CDR3 protein. The data contain roughly 730,000 distinct CDR3 sequences, 30% to 35% of them singletons. These TCRs' antigens remain unknown. Source: cultured PBMCs, taken from culture after CMV antigen stimulation. These TCRs come from a human donor in good health (CMV status not recorded). Some clones in this sample may be carry-over from other donors' samples.

The rearrangement uses TRBV25-1 and TRBJ1-2; D is undetermined. Germline V CDR1 and CDR2: MGHDK, SYGVNS. The CDR3 covers 12 residues. Trimming cost V 2 bases and J 3 bases, with 4 bases left between them. CDR3 protein: CASSEDHYGYTF. For the CDR3, the DNA is TGTGCCAGCAGTGAAGACCACTATGGCTACACCTTC.

The chain combines TRBV6-1 with TRBJ1-1; D is uncertain. This CDR3 has 14 residues. The germline CDR1 and CDR2 sequences are MNHNS and SASEGT. Trimming stripped 2 bases from V and 4 bases from J, with 11 bases between. The CDR3 spells CASSESFGSTEAFF. The CDR3, as DNA: TGTGCCAGCAGTGAAAGTTTCGGGAGCACTGAAGCTTTCTTT.

The CDR3 nucleotides are TGTGCCAGTACACGACAGGGGCTGTATCAGCCCCAGCATTTT. Translated, it gives CASTRQGLYQPQHF. The chain joins TRBV19 to TRBJ1-5; TRBD1 matches 8 bases. Looked up from germline, CDR1 is LNHDA and CDR2 is SQIVND (reference sequence). The CDR3 runs 14 residues. The V and J ends lost 7 bases and 5 bases, in that order; junction bases with no gene match: 7.

Worth noting for this clonotype: Germline and junction disagree at one end, which may indicate a read error. The V and J genes are TRBV7-2 and TRBJ1-1; no reliable D call. CDR3 length: 14 residues. From germline, CDR1 is SGHTA and CDR2 FQGNSA. The CDR3 protein is CASSYSRRNTEALF. CDR3 DNA: TGTGCCAGCAGCTATAGCCGGAGAAACACTGAAGCTTTGTTT.

The rearrangement joins TRBV7-2 to TRBJ1-2; TRBD1 aligns across 8 bases. The length of the CDR3 is 15 residues. J was trimmed by 6 bases and V by 5 bases; bases with no gene match: 11. The germline V gene has CDR1 SGHTA and CDR2 FQGNSA. The DNA for the CDR3 is TGTGCCAGCAGCACAGACAGGGGAGTTGGGCATGGCTACACCTTC. Its protein product is CASSTDRGVGHGYTF.

The rearrangement joins TRBV6-5 to TRBJ1-2, with D maybe TRBD1 (6 bases). V lost 4 bases and J lost 5, with 11 bases in between. CDR1 and CDR2 (germline): MNHEY, SVGAGI. CDR3 length: 13 residues. CDR3 in amino acids: CASSSDSYYGYTF. Here the CDR3 DNA reads TGTGCCAGCAGTTCGGACAGCTATTATGGCTACACCTTC.

The J gene is TRBJ2-2, the V gene TRBV20-1; unclear D gene. Germline CDR1 is DFQATT and CDR2 is SNEGSKA (reference sequence). Trimming left V 1 base short and J 6 bases short, with 9 bases between. The CDR3 runs to 13 residues. In nucleotides, the CDR3 is TGCAGTGCTAGAGGTAGACCGGCCGGGGAGCTGTTTTTT. It codes for CSARGRPAGELFF.

The V call is TRBV12-3 or TRBV12-4, the J call TRBJ1-1, with D possibly being TRBD1 (6 bases). Trimming stripped 10 bases from V and 2 bases from J, with 14 bases between. CDR3 length: 13 amino acids. The chain's CDR3 is CATNRAGNTEAFF. DNA for the CDR3: TGTGCCACCAACAGGGCAGGCAACACTGAAGCTTTCTTT.

This chain connects TRBV5-4 to TRBJ2-1, with 7 positions matching TRBD2. Trimming took 0 bases from V and 7 from J; bases not matched to a gene: 13. The CDR3 loop spans 17 amino acids. From germline, CDR1 is SGHNT and CDR2 YYREEE (reference sequence). For the CDR3, the DNA is TGTGCCAGCAGCTTGGTCCCCACCGGACTAGTTCTAAATGAGCAGTTCTTC. As protein: CASSLVPTGLVLNEQFF.

In its sample, this clonotype was seen many times. The chain joins TRBV7-2 to TRBJ1-3; 7 bases are shared with TRBD1. The germline V gene has CDR1 SGHTA and CDR2 FQGNSA. The CDR3 length is 17 residues. Unmatched junction bases numbered 9, after V lost 4 bases and J lost 0 bases. CDR3 in amino acids: CASSWRGGSGSGNTIYF. CDR3 nucleotide sequence: TGTGCCAGCAGCTGGAGAGGGGGCTCCGGCTCTGGAAACACCATATATTTT.